This T cell receptor (beta chain) was identified in a study of CD8+ T cells in alopecia areata listed by TCRdb under 2018. Study-wide context: The treated patients took part in an open-label pilot trial in which moderate-to-severe alopecia areata was treated with oral tofacitinib at 5 to 10 mg twice daily. Biopsies were taken from tofacitinib-treated patients at baseline and at 4 and 24 weeks of treatment, and a later scalp biopsy was taken in several of the tofacitinib-treated patients. Scalp clonality was compared among normal scalp (n=4), patchy alopecia areata scalp (n=8), and alopecia totalis/universalis scalp (n=8). The study used high-throughput TCRbeta sequencing to examine T cell clonal expansion in alopecia areata, in both the C3H/HeJ mouse model and human patients. Tofacitinib was administered for 6 to 18 months, and 6 months of follow-up off drug were then conducted to assess delayed response and recurrence. immunoSEQ multiplex PCR using 35 Vbeta forward primers and 13 Jbeta reverse primers was used to amplify TCRbeta CDR3 regions. RNA came from the PAXgene miRNA kit for fixed scalp, the miRNeasy kit for PBMCs, and the RNeasy kit for mouse skin. In humans, TCRbeta sequencing was performed on scalp tissue and on sorted CD4+ and CD8+ peripheral blood T cells from healthy controls and from patients with patchy or totalis/universalis alopecia areata. Findings and caveats that apply to the study as a whole: Compared with mice, TCR sequences shared between patients were less clear, possibly partly because of HLA diversity across the patient population. Resident alphabeta T cells in normal human skin are also sequenced, complicating scalp TCR repertoire analysis, unlike mouse skin dominated by gammadelta T cells. Compared with normal scalp, lesional scalp, particularly in alopecia totalis/universalis, had higher clonality and more expanded CD8+ clones, which suggests antigenic drive.

Library preparation used the immunoSEQ multiplex PCR assay. To provide template for TCR sequencing, every sample had RNA extracted and reverse transcribed into cDNA. First-strand cDNA was synthesized with SuperScript III using a 2:1 mix of oligo-dT and random hexamers. A synthetic immune receptor repertoire was used to assess amplification bias, and residual bias was removed computationally. Processing in the source paper ran as follows. After raw reads were preprocessed to remove errors, the CDR3 was defined following IMGT conventions as running from the conserved cysteine to phenylalanine. Clonality was computed by normalizing Shannon entropy by log2 of the number of productive unique TCRs and subtracting the result from 1. Whether scalp clones were CD4 or CD8 was inferred by matching scalp TCRbeta sequences against CD4 and CD8 repertoires sorted from blood. TCRdb re-hosts the immuneACCESS table, in-frame sequences only. Its copies lack some clones; in the studies checked, an unresolved V gene accounts for under half of them, and the cause for the rest is not known. The DNA gave D and trimming, while V, J and clone size come from that table. This sample gives 5,500 to 7,500 clones in total; about 60% of them show up just once. The top ten hold over 11% of the sample.

This clone was observed a handful of times. It lacks a known antigen. Base-call qualities are not available, and no considerably larger clone is one nucleotide away. From alopecia areata patients, peripheral blood was collected along with lesional scalp punch biopsies. Human scalp biopsies were fixed immediately in PAXgene tissue containers. Ends trimmed: V by 1 base, J by 4 bases; bases unmatched to a gene: 8. There are 15 amino acids in the CDR3, from cysteine to phenylalanine inclusive. Just the 45-base CDR3 DNA is kept, in frame starting at base 1. The germline V gene yields SGHRS for CDR1 and YFSETQ for CDR2.

The specimen sequenced was skin. This TCR was sampled from a human donor with alopecia areata. The chain links TRBV5-1 with TRBJ2-7, with 7 bases in between that match TRBD1. The nucleotide sequence is given as TGCGCCAGCAGCTTGTTTCCCGGGGACAGATACGAGCAGTACTTC. It is translated as CASSLFPGDRYEQYF.